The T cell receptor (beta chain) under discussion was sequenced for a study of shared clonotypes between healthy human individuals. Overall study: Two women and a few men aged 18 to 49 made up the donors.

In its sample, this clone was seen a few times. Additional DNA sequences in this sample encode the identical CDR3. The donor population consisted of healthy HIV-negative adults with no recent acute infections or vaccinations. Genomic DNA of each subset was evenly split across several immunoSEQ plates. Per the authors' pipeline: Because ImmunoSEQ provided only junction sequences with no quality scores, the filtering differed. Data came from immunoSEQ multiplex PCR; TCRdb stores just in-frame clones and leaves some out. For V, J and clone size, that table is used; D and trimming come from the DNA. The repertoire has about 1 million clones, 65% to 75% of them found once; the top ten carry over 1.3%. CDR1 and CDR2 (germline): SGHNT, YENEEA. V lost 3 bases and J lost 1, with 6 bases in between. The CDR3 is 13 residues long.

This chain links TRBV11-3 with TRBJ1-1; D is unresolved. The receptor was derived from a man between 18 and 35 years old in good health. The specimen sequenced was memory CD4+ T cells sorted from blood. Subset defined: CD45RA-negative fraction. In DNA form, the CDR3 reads TGTGCCAGCAGCTTGGAAGAGAACACTGAAGCTTTCTTT. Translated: CASSLEENTEAFF.